This T cell receptor beta chain was sequenced during a study of blood T cell repertoires in COVID-19. Study information: Whether acute or convalescent, the COVID-19 samples came from the United States, Italy and Spain.

The CDR3 sequence is 14 residues long. V lost 7 bases, J lost 2 bases, and 13 bases lay in between. Germline V gene data show CDR1 as KGHDR and CDR2 as SFDVKD. The repertoire was sequenced with immunoSEQ multiplex PCR; TCRdb's copy has only in-frame clones and lacks some. The repertoire holds about 300,000 clones, with about 81% as singletons. This clone was observed once. The chain employs TRBV24-1 and TRBJ1-1; tentatively, D is TRBD1 (5 bases). The TCR originated in a human donor with COVID-19, enrolled during active disease. The donor label of this sample is uncertain. The sample taken for sequencing was peripheral blood. The CDR3 nucleotides are TGTGCCACCAGGGGGACTGGAGAAAACACTGAAGCTTTCTTT. The encoded protein is CATRGTGENTEAFF.